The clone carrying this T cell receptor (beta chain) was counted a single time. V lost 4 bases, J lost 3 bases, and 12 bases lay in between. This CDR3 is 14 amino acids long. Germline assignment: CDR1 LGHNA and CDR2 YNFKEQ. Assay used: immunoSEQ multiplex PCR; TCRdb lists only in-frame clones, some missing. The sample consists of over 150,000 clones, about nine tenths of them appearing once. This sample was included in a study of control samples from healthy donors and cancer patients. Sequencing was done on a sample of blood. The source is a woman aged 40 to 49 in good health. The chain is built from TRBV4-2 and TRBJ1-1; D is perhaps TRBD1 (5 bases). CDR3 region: CASSRDGGDTEAFF. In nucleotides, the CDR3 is TGTGCCAGCAGCCGCGACGGGGGTGACACTGAAGCTTTCTTT.